A single sample gave rise to the 8 T cell receptor beta chains below, sequenced in a study of T-cell reconstitution after alpha-beta-depleted transplantation in children. Unique molecular identifiers featured in how the TCRbeta library was prepared. TCRdb called the PCR reads again in MiXCR, with one record for every CDR3 protein. In the table there are approximately 400,000 distinct CDR3 sequences, approximately 10% of which are singletons. The sequenced sample was PBMCs from the stem cell graft donor, obtained from the stem cell graft. The receptors derive from a human donor who donated a stem cell graft to a child with acute myeloid leukemia.

The J gene is TRBJ2-1, the V gene TRBV15; D is unclear. Trimming pared 8 bases from V and 3 bases from J, leaving 11 bases between. In germline, CDR1 is LNHNV, CDR2 YYDKDF (reference sequence). The CDR3 is 13 amino acids. The CDR3 protein is CATLVSFYNEQFF. The DNA for the CDR3 is TGTGCCACCTTAGTCAGTTTCTACAATGAGCAGTTCTTC.

The V call is TRBV6-5, the J call TRBJ2-5; D tentatively fits TRBD1 or TRBD2 (7 bases each). V was cut by 2 bases and J by 3 bases, with 16 bases left in between. There are 16 residues in the CDR3. Germline assignment: CDR1 MNHEY and CDR2 SVGAGI. DNA of the CDR3: TGTGCCAGCAGTTACCCGCACAGGGGAGGGGAAGAGACCCAGTACTTC. Protein: CASSYPHRGGEETQYF.

This chain joins TRBV2 and TRBJ2-3; the match to TRBD1 covers 7 bases. The CDR3 contains 15 residues. CDR1 is SNHLY, CDR2 FYNNEI, per germline. Trimming at V came to 5 bases and at J to 4 bases, leaving 9 bases not matched to a gene. CDR3 region: CASSQPGQQADTQYF. CDR3 DNA sequence: TGTGCCAGCAGTCAACCGGGACAGCAGGCAGATACGCAGTATTTT.

For the CDR3, the DNA is TGCGCCAGCAGCGCGGAAGGGGGCAATGAGCAGTTCTTC. As protein: CASSAEGGNEQFF. This chain uses TRBV5-1 with TRBJ2-1, with D possibly being TRBD1 (6 bases). Germline V lookup: CDR1 SGHRS, CDR2 YFSETQ. V was pared by 4 bases and J by 6 bases, with 11 bases between. The CDR3 is made up of 13 amino acids.

This clonotype was seen only a few times. The chain is built from TRBV27 and TRBJ2-7; 8 bases fit TRBD2. V gave up 0 bases and J gave up 3 bases; unmatched junction bases: 4. Germline V lookup: CDR1 MNHEY, CDR2 SMNVEV (reference sequence). CDR3 length: 15 amino acids. The DNA of the CDR3 is TGTGCCAGCAGTTTATCGGGGGGACTAGTCTACGAGCAGTACTTC. This codes for CASSLSGGLVYEQYF.

The V call is TRBV5-1, the J call TRBJ1-4; D is possibly TRBD1 (5 bases). V was pared by 0 bases and J by 3 bases, with 12 bases between. Germline assignment: CDR1 SGHRS and CDR2 YFSETQ. The CDR3 covers 16 residues. CDR3 region: CASSLDSGRANEKLFF. The CDR3 DNA follows: TGCGCCAGCAGCTTGGATTCGGGGCGGGCTAATGAAAAACTGTTTTTT.

J is TRBJ2-5 and V is TRBV3-1; TRBD2 might be the D (6 bases). Germline V gene sequence: CDR1 LGHDT, CDR2 YNNKEL (reference sequence). The CDR3 extends over 17 amino acids. With 11 bases removed from V and 7 bases from J, the gap between germline ends came to 32 bases. The CDR3 DNA is TGTGCCTGCTCCCAAGACAGCCCTAGCGTTGGCCGGGTGACCCAGTACTTC. It encodes CACSQDSPSVGRVTQYF.

A note on this clonotype: A read error may be the cause here, since a much bigger clone is one base away. The V gene is TRBV7-2, the J gene TRBJ2-7; 12 bases fit TRBD2. This CDR3 comprises 14 residues. Germline V gene lookup returns CDR1 SGHTA and CDR2 FQGNSA. CDR3 sequence reads: CASSPGLAGYDQYF. In nucleotides, the CDR3 is TGTGCCAGCAGCCCAGGACTAGCGGGATACGACCAGTACTTC. Full variable domain (missing parts from reference TRBV7-2 and TRBJ2-7): GAGVSQSPSNKVTEKGKDVELRCDPISGHTALYWYRQSLGQGLEFLIYFQGNSAPDKSGLPSDRFSAERTGGSVSTLTIQRTQQEDSAVYLCASSPGLAGYDQYFGPGTRLTVT.